The source of this TCR beta chain is a study of Ad26.COV2.S vaccination and SARS-CoV-2 variants. Study-wide context: The donor participated in the COV1001 trial, in its Ad26.COV2.S arm. Each vaccinee took Ad26.COV2.S intramuscularly, once or twice 56 days apart.

Data came from immunoSEQ multiplex PCR; TCRdb stores just in-frame clones and leaves some out. This sample has around 300,000 clones, with around 88% found just once. V shed 3 bases and J shed 2 bases, with 6 bases lying between them. The CDR3 covers 13 residues. In germline, CDR1 is SEHNR, CDR2 FQNEAQ (reference sequence). Regarding treatment: about 20 received Ad26.COV2.S at low or high dose, single or two shots; roughly five received placebo; per-sample allocation not given. Day 63 after the first vaccine or placebo injection was the time point for sampling. The chain recombines TRBV7-9 with TRBJ2-3; D gene unclear. The sequence came from a person between 18 and 65 years old who received the Ad26.COV2.S COVID-19 vaccine or a placebo. Here the sequenced sample was peripheral blood, taken in a trial of Ad26.COV2.S vaccine versus placebo. CDR3 bases: TGTGCCAGCAGCTTCATGGCCACAGATACGCAGTATTTT. Translated: CASSFMATDTQYF. Together with reference TRBV7-9 and TRBJ2-3, the CDR3 gives the full variable domain: DTGVSQNPRHKITKRGQNVTFRCDPISEHNRLYWYRQTLGQGPEFLTYFQNEAQLEKSRLLSDRFSAERPKGSFSTLEIQRTEQGDSAMYLCASSFMATDTQYFGPGTRLTVL.